The source of this TCR beta chain is a study of blood T cell repertoires in COVID-19. Study overall: The United States, Italy and Spain supplied acute and convalescent COVID-19 samples. In each case, the material was cDNA or gDNA derived from T cells, B-cell-depleted T cells, or PBMCs.

Original processing methods: Estimates of nucleated cell counts were drawn from the amplification of reference gene primers. Produced via immunoSEQ multiplex PCR; TCRdb's table is partial and in-frame only. The V and J calls and clone size are taken from that table; D and trimming were inferred from the DNA. Among a few hundred thousand clones listed, 90% to 95% were seen once. Exposed enrollees encountered a COVID-19 case at some point within 2 weeks before study entry. Germline V lookup: CDR1 SGHDN, CDR2 FVKESK. There are 14 residues in the CDR3. After removal of 1 base from V and 4 bases from J, the junction contained 2 bases not matched to a gene.

This TCR derives from a middle-aged woman who had been exposed to COVID-19. This chain connects TRBV14 to TRBJ1-1, with 8 bases matching TRBD1. What was sequenced was PBMCs or T cells enriched from blood (not recorded which). In nucleotides, the CDR3 is TGTGCCAGCAGCCAAGGACAGGGGTTCACTGAAGCTTTCTTT. Translating it yields CASSQGQGFTEAFF.